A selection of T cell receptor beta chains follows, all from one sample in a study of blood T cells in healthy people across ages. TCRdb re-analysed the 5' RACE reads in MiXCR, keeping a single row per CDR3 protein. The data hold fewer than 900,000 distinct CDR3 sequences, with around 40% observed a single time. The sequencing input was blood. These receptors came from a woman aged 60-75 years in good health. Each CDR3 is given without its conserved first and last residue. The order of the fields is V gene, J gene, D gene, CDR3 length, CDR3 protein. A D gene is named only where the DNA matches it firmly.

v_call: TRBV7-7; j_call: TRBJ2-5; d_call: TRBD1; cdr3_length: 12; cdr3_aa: ASSRDRDGGAQY
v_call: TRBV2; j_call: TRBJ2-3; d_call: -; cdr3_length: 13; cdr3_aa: ASLSLGAEPDTQY
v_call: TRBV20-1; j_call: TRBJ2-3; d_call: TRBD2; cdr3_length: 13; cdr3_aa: SARVGSGGTDTQY
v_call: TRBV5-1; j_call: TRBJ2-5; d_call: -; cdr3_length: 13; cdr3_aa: ASSLGEGPSDEQY
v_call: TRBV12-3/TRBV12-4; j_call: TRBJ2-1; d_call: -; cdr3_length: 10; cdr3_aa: ASSLARGTRF
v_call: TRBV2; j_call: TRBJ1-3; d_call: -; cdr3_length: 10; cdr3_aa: ASRQGEYTIY
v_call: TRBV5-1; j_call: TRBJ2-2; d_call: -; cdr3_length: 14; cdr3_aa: ASSLAVGRGSGELF
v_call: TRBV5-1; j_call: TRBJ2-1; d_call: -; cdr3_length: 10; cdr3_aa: ASSLGGVEQF
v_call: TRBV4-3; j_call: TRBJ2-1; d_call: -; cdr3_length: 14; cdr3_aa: ASSQGGLGSRNEQF
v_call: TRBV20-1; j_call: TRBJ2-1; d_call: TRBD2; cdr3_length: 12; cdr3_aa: SATPRGGHNEQF
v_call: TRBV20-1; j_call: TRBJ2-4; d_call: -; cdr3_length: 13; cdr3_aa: SASPIGQLTNIQY
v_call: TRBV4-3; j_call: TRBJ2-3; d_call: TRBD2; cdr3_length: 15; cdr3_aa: ASSRGLANSRTDTQY
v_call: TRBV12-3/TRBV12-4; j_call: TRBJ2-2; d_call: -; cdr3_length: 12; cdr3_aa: ASMRGTNTGELF